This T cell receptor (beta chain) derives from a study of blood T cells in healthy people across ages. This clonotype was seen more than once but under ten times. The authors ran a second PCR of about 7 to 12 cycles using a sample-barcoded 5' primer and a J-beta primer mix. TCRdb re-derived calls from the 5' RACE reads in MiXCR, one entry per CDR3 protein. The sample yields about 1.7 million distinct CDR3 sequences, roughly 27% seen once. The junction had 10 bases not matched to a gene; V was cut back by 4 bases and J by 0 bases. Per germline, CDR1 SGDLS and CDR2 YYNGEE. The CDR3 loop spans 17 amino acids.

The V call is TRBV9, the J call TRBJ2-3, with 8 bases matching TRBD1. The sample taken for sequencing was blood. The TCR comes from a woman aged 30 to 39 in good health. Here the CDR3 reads CASSRLTDRASTDTQYF. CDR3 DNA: TGTGCCAGCAGCCGGCTGACGGACAGGGCGAGCACAGATACGCAGTATTTT.